This T cell receptor (beta chain) appears in the sequencing data of a study of shared clonotypes between healthy human individuals. The study ran the assay at deep level. Clones were read by immunoSEQ multiplex PCR, and TCRdb kept only the in-frame ones, dropping some. The table has 400,000 or so clones, just over 95% seen once. Between the trimmed V and J ends, which lost 0 bases and 6 bases, there was a span of 6 bases. The germline V gene encodes CDR1 ENHRY and CDR2 SYGVKD. This CDR3 is 12 amino acids long. This sequence was found in a man aged 25 to 40 in good health. The chain carries TRBV10-3 and TRBJ2-7, with D possibly being TRBD1 (6 bases). Material for sequencing was memory CD8+ T cells sorted from blood. As for subset: CD45RO+ cells pooled with CCR7-negative TemRA cells. This CDR3 reads CAISESGGEQYF. The CDR3 DNA reads as TGTGCCATCAGTGAGTCAGGGGGCGAGCAGTACTTC.